This T cell receptor beta chain was retrieved from a study of cytomegalovirus exposure and HLA in healthy donors. This PCR relied on a set of 60 Vbeta primers and 13 Jbeta primers. Method: immunoSEQ multiplex PCR; TCRdb's copy keeps in-frame clones and lacks some. The sample has roughly 200,000 clones, roughly 88% seen once. Sequencing was carried out using PBMCs. This TCR was recovered from a boy aged 2 to 10 in good health and CMV-seronegative.

The CDR3 loop is CASSQEQIGSTDTQYF. CDR3 coding DNA: TGCGCCAGCAGCCAAGAACAGATCGGCAGCACAGATACGCAGTATTTT. The V call is TRBV4-1, the J call TRBJ2-3, with D hard to call. The ends were cut back, 0 bases at V and 0 bases at J, with 10 bases in the middle. This CDR3 contains 16 residues. Germline V gene data show CDR1 as MGHRA and CDR2 as YSYEKL.